This T cell receptor (beta chain) was identified in a study of OX40 agonist ivuxolimab in advanced cancers. This CDR3 is 15 amino acids long. Between the trimmed V and J ends, which lost 3 bases and 0 bases, there was a span of 12 bases. The germline V gene has CDR1 SGHVS and CDR2 FQNEAQ. Sequenced by immunoSEQ multiplex PCR; TCRdb stores in-frame clones only, minus some. The sample has roughly 82,000 clones, less than 85% seen once; the top ten hold 0.75% to 0.85%. The material was CD4+ or CD8+ T cells sorted from blood, obtained in a trial of the OX40 agonist ivuxolimab. This TCR came from an adult with an advanced solid tumor such as melanoma, head and neck, liver or kidney cancer. The chain combines TRBV7-8 with TRBJ2-7, with D maybe TRBD2 (5 bases). The CDR3 DNA reads as TGTGCCAGCAGCTTGCGGGCGCCGAGCTCCTACGAGCAGTACTTC. Its protein is CASSLRAPSSYEQYF.